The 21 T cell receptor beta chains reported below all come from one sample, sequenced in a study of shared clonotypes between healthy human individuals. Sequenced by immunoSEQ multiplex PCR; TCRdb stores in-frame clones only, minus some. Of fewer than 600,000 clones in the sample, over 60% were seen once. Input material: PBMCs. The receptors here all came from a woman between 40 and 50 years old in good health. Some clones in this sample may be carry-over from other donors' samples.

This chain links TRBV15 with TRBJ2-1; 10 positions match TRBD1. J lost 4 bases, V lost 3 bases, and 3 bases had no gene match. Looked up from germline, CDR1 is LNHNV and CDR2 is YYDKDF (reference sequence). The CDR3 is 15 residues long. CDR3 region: CATSREDRGYNEQFF. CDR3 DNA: TGTGCCACCAGCAGGGAGGACAGGGGGTACAATGAGCAGTTCTTC.

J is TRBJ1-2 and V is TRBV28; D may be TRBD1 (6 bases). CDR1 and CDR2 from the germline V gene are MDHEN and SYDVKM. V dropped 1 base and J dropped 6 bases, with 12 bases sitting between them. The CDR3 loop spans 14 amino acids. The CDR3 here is CASSLSGRGDGYTF. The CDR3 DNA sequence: TGTGCCAGCAGTTTATCGGGCAGGGGAGATGGCTACACCTTC.

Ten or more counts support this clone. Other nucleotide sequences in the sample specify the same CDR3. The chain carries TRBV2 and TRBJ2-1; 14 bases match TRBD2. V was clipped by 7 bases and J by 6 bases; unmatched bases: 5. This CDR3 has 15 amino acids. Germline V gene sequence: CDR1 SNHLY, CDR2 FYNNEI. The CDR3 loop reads CASITGLAGVNEQFF. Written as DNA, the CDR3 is TGTGCCAGCATCACGGGACTAGCGGGAGTCAATGAGCAGTTCTTC.

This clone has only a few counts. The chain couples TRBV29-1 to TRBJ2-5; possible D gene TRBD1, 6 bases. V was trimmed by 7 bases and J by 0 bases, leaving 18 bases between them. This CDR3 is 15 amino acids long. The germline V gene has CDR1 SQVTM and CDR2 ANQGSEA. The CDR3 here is CSAVGQRINQETQYF. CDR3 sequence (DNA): TGCAGCGCGGTAGGACAGCGTATTAACCAAGAGACCCAGTACTTC.

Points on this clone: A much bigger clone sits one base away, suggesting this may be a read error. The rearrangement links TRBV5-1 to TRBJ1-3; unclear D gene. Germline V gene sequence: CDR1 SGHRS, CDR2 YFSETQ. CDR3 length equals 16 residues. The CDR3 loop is CASSLDSLSSGSTIYF. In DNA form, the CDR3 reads TGCGCCAGCAGCTTGGACAGTCTGAGCTCTGGAAGCACCATATATTTT.

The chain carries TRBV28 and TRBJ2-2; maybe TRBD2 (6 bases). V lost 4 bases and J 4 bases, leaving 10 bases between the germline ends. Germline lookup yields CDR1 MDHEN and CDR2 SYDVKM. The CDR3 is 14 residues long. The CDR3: CASSSGGRTGELFF. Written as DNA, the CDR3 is TGTGCCAGCAGTTCCGGGGGTCGCACCGGGGAGCTGTTTTTT.

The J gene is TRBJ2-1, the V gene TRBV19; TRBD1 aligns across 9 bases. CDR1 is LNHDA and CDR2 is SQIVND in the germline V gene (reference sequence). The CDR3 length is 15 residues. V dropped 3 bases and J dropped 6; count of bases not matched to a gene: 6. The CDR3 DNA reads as TGTGCCAGTAGTATGGACAGGGGATCAGTCAATGAGCAGTTCTTC. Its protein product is CASSMDRGSVNEQFF. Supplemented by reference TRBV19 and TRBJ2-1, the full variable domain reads DGGITQSPKYLFRKEGQNVTLSCEQNLNHDAMYWYRQDPGQGLRLIYYSQIVNDFQKGDIAEGYSVSREKKESFPLTVTSAQKNPTAFYLCASSMDRGSVNEQFFGPGTRLTVL.

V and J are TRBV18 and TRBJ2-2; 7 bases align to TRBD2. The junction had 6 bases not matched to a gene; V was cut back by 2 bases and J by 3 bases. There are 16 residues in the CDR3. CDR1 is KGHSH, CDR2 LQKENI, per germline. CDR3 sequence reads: CASSPSFAGDTGELFF. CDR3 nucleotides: TGTGCCAGCTCACCATCATTCGCGGGAGACACCGGGGAGCTGTTTTTT.

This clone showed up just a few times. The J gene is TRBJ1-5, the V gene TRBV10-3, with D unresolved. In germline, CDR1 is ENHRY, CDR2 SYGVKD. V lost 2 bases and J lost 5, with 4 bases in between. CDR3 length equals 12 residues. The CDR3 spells CAISEPDQPQHF. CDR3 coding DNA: TGTGCCATCAGTGAGCCGGATCAGCCCCAGCATTTT.

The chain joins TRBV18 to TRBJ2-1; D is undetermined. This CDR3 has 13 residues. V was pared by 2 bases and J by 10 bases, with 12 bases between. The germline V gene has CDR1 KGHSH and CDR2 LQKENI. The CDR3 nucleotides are TGTGCCAGCTCACCAACCCAGTGGTTGGAGCAGTTCTTC. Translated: CASSPTQWLEQFF.

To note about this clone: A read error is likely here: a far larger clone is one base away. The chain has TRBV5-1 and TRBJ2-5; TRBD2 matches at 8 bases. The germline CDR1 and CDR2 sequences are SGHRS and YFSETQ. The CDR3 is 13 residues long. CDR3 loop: CASSTGGQGTQYF. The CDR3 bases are TGCGCCAGCAGCACGGGAGGGCAAGGGACCCAGTACTTC.

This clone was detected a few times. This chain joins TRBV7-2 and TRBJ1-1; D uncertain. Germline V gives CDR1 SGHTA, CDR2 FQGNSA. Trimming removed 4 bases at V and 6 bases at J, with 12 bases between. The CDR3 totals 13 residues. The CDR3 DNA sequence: TGTGCCAGCAGCTCGAATACCGGGGCTGAAGCTTTCTTT. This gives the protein CASSSNTGAEAFF.

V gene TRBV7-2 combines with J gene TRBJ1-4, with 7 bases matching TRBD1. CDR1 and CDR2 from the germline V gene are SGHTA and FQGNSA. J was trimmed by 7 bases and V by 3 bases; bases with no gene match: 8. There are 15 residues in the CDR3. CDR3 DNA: TGTGCCAGCAGCTTTACAGGGGATATAGGTGAAAAACTGTTTTTT. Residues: CASSFTGDIGEKLFF. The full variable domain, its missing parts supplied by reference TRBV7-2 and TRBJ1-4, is GAGVSQSPSNKVTEKGKDVELRCDPISGHTALYWYRQSLGQGLEFLIYFQGNSAPDKSGLPSDRFSAERTGGSVSTLTIQRTQQEDSAVYLCASSFTGDIGEKLFFGSGTQLSVL.

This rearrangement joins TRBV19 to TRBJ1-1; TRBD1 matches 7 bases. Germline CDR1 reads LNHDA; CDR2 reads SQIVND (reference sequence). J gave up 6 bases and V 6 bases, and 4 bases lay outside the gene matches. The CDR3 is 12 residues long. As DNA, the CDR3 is TGTGCCAGTAGCCACAGGGGCGCTGAAGCTTTCTTT. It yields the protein CASSHRGAEAFF.

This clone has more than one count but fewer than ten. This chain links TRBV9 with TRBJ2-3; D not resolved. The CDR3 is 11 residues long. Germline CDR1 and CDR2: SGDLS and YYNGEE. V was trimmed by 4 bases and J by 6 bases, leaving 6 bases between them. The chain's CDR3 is CASSLEDTQYF. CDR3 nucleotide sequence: TGTGCCAGCAGCCTAGAGGATACGCAGTATTTT.

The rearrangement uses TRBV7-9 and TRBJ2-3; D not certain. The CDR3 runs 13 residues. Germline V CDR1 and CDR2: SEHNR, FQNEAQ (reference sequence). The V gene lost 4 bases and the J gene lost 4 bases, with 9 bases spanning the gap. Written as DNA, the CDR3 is TGTGCCAGCAGCTCTGCCGGAGCAGATACGCAGTATTTT. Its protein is CASSSAGADTQYF.

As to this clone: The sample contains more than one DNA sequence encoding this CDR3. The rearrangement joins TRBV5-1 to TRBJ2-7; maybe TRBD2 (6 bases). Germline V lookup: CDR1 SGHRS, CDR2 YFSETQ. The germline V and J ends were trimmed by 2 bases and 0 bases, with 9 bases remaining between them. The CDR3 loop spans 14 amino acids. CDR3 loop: CASSFSGASYEQYF. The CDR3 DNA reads TGCGCCAGCAGCTTTTCGGGAGCCTCCTACGAGCAGTACTTC.

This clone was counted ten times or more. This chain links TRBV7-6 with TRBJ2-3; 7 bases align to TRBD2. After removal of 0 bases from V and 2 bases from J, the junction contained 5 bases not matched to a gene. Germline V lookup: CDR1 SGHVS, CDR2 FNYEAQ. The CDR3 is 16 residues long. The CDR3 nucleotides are TGTGCCAGCAGCTTAGCAGCTAGCGGATTCACAGATACGCAGTATTTT. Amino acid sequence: CASSLAASGFTDTQYF.

In DNA form, the CDR3 reads TGTGCCAGCAGTTACGAAGGTGCCAAAGCTTTCTTT. It specifies CASSYEGAKAFF. The J gene is TRBJ1-1, the V gene TRBV6-5; D is undetermined. The CDR3 runs 12 residues. Per the germline V gene, CDR1 is MNHEY and CDR2 is SVGAGI. V shed 2 bases and J shed 9 bases, with 10 bases lying between them.

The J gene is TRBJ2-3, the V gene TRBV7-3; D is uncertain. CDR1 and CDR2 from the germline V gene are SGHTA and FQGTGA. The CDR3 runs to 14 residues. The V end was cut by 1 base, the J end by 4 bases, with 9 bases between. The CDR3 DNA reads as TGTGCCAGCAGCTTAAGGGCCCGGCCAGATACGCAGTATTTT. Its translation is CASSLRARPDTQYF.

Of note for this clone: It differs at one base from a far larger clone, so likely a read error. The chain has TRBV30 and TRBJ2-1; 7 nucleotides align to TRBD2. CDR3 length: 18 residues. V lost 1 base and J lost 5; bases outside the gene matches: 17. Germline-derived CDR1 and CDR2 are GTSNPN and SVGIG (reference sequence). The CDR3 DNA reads TGTGCCTGGAGTGAAGGGAGGTGGCGGGAGAAGAGCCACAATGAGCAGTTCTTC. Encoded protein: CAWSEGRWREKSHNEQFF.